This TCR beta chain was profiled in a study of OX40 agonist ivuxolimab in advanced cancers. Study at large: Patients were infused with ivuxolimab every 2 weeks at 0.01 to 10 mg/kg.

Some clones are missing from TCRdb's copy, which holds only in-frame ones; the method was immunoSEQ multiplex PCR. The sample contains about 57,000 clones, about 83% of which appear only once. Broader study findings: Among the nonresponders, some also had low normalized T-cell clonal expansion. At 0.1 to 3.0 mg/kg, CD4+ and CD8+ blood T cells expanded clonally by week 6.

A remark on this clone: Antigen: not known. At one boundary the junction diverges from the germline segment, which might be a read error.

CDR3 length equals 14 residues. Per the germline V gene, CDR1 is SGHDN and CDR2 is FVKESK. This sample comprised CD4+ or CD8+ T cells sorted from blood, obtained in a trial of the OX40 agonist ivuxolimab. The rearrangement uses TRBV14 and TRBJ1-2; weak D call: TRBD1 (5 bases). The sequence came from an adult with an advanced solid tumor such as melanoma, head and neck, liver or kidney cancer. The CDR3 is CASSRIESTDLAVF. The DNA of the CDR3 is TGTGCCAGCAGCCGGATAGAATCGACAGACCTAGCCGTCTTC.